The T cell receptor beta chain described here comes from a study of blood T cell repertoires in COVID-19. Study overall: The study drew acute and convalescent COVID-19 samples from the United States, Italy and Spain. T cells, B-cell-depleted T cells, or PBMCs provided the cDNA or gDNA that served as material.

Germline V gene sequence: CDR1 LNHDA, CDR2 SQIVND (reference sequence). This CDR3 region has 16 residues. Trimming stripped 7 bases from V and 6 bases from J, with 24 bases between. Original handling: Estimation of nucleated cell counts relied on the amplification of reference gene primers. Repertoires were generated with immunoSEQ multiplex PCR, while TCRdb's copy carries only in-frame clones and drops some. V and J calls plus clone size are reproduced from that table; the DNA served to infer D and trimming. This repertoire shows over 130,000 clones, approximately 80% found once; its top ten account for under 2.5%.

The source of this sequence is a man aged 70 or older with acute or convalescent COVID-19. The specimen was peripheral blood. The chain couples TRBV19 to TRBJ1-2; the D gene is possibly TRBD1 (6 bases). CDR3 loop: CASINGGGQSPNGYTF. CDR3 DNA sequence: TGTGCCAGTATTAATGGAGGCGGACAGAGTCCCAATGGCTACACCTTC.